These T cell receptor beta chains were read from a single sample in a study of cytomegalovirus exposure and HLA in healthy donors. This table comes from immunoSEQ multiplex PCR, and its TCRdb copy is limited to in-frame clones, with some not included. The sample lists about 140,000 clones; around 83% were seen once. Input material: PBMCs. The receptors were gathered from a male donor in good health and CMV-seropositive. The CDR3 runs from the conserved cysteine through the conserved F or W. Fields, in order: D gene, V gene, clone size, J gene, CDR3 protein, CDR3 DNA. D genes are given only for firm matches. Where a row states a size, it is once, few, many or the class of an expanded clone; other rows omit it.

D: .; V: TRBV7-6; size: few; J: TRBJ2-5; CDR3: CASSPGGKTQYF; DNA: TGTGCCAGCAGCCCCGGAGGAAAGACCCAGTACTTC
D: TRBD2; V: TRBV6-1; size: .; J: TRBJ2-7; CDR3: CASSEIASGGIYEQYF; DNA: TGTGCCAGCAGTGAAATCGCCAGCGGGGGGATCTACGAGCAGTACTTC
D: TRBD2; V: TRBV10-2; size: .; J: TRBJ2-3; CDR3: CASSESTRLAVATDTQYF; DNA: TGCGCCAGCAGTGAGTCGACCCGACTAGCCGTGGCCACAGATACGCAGTATTTT
D: .; V: TRBV19; size: few; J: TRBJ2-3; CDR3: CASRRDGADTQYF; DNA: TGTGCCAGTAGGCGGGATGGGGCAGATACGCAGTATTTT
D: .; V: TRBV5-1; size: .; J: TRBJ1-2; CDR3: CASSLNEGGYGYTF; DNA: TGCGCCAGCAGCTTGAATGAGGGTGGCTATGGCTACACCTTC
D: TRBD2; V: TRBV5-4; size: .; J: TRBJ2-1; CDR3: CASSLLAGGNNEQFF; DNA: TGTGCCAGCAGCTTACTAGCGGGGGGAAACAATGAGCAGTTCTTC
D: .; V: TRBV5-1; size: few; J: TRBJ2-7; CDR3: CASNSGGAGSYEQYF; DNA: TGCGCCAGCAACTCCGGGGGAGCGGGTTCCTACGAGCAGTACTTC
D: TRBD1; V: TRBV6-4; size: once; J: TRBJ2-3; CDR3: CASSPTGFTDTQYF; DNA: TGTGCCAGCAGTCCGACAGGGTTCACAGATACGCAGTATTTT
D: TRBD2; V: TRBV7-9; size: .; J: TRBJ2-7; CDR3: CASSSGLAGEYEQYF; DNA: TGTGCCAGCAGCTCTGGACTAGCGGGAGAGTACGAGCAGTACTTC
D: TRBD2; V: TRBV15; size: once; J: TRBJ2-3; CDR3: CATSRVKREPNTDTQYF; DNA: TGTGCCACCAGCAGAGTAAAGCGGGAGCCGAACACAGATACGCAGTATTTT
D: TRBD1; V: TRBV10-3; size: .; J: TRBJ1-1; CDR3: CAISESGQGVGRDEAFF; DNA: TGTGCCATCAGTGAGTCGGGACAGGGGGTTGGAAGGGATGAAGCTTTCTTT
D: .; V: TRBV5-1; size: .; J: TRBJ1-2; CDR3: CASSLAPGRNYGYTF; DNA: TGCGCCAGCAGCTTGGCCCCAGGGAGGAACTATGGCTACACCTTC
D: TRBD1; V: TRBV4-3; size: .; J: TRBJ2-1; CDR3: CASSQGTGFGSTYNEQFF; DNA: TGCGCCAGCAGCCAGGGGACAGGGTTCGGTTCTACTTACAATGAGCAGTTCTTC
D: TRBD1; V: TRBV6-1; size: .; J: TRBJ1-4; CDR3: CASRLGDRGAEKLFF; DNA: TGTGCCAGCAGGCTAGGAGACAGGGGAGCTGAAAAACTGTTTTTT
D: .; V: TRBV6-1; size: .; J: TRBJ1-5; CDR3: CASRRRAGNQPQHF; DNA: TGTGCCAGCAGAAGGAGGGCGGGCAATCAGCCCCAGCATTTT
D: TRBD1; V: TRBV6-5; size: .; J: TRBJ1-2; CDR3: CASSQPSTGDTGYTF; DNA: TGTGCCAGCAGTCAACCCTCGACAGGGGATACTGGCTACACCTTC
D: TRBD2; V: TRBV5-1; size: .; J: TRBJ2-1; CDR3: CASSSDDSGRARPFEQFF; DNA: TGCGCCAGCAGCTCCGACGATAGCGGGAGGGCCCGTCCCTTTGAGCAGTTCTTC
D: TRBD2; V: TRBV4-1; size: few; J: TRBJ2-3; CDR3: CASSLTSEIPDTQYF; DNA: TGCGCCAGCAGCCTTACTAGCGAGATCCCCGATACGCAGTATTTT
D: TRBD1; V: TRBV19; size: .; J: TRBJ1-1; CDR3: CASSARTGPIDEAFF; DNA: TGTGCCAGTAGTGCCCGGACAGGTCCGATTGATGAAGCTTTCTTT
D: TRBD1; V: TRBV19; size: .; J: TRBJ2-5; CDR3: CASSMATGAYQETQYF; DNA: TGTGCCAGTAGTATGGCGACAGGGGCCTACCAAGAGACCCAGTACTTC
D: TRBD1; V: TRBV14; size: .; J: TRBJ1-1; CDR3: CASSQLDRGDTEAFF; DNA: TGTGCCAGCAGCCAACTAGACAGGGGAGACACTGAAGCTTTCTTT
D: .; V: TRBV2; size: .; J: TRBJ1-2; CDR3: CASSVNRVYGYTF; DNA: TGTGCCAGCAGTGTCAACAGGGTCTATGGCTACACCTTC
D: .; V: TRBV2; size: .; J: TRBJ1-3; CDR3: CATRTYSGNTIYF; DNA: TGTGCCACCCGCACTTACTCTGGAAACACCATATATTTT